This TCR beta chain was sequenced for a study of EBV T-cell therapy then PD-1 blockade in nasopharyngeal carcinoma. The treatment was: AdE1-LMPpoly-expanded autologous EBV-specific T-cell therapy followed by anti-PD-1 nivolumab. Assay used: immunoSEQ multiplex PCR; TCRdb lists only in-frame clones, some missing. The sample has about 22,000 clones, over 75% seen once; the top ten hold about 24%. Turning to this clone: Its antigen is undetermined.

J gave up 0 bases and V 9 bases, and 7 bases lay outside the gene matches. The CDR3 consists of 16 residues. Germline assignment: CDR1 MDHEN and CDR2 SYDVKM. The chain combines TRBV28 with TRBJ2-6, with 8 bases that match TRBD1. The input for sequencing was CD8+ T cells from blood, taken at day -245 from a patient whose treatment included autologous EBV-specific T cells and nivolumab. This clonotype was sampled from a middle-aged man with nasopharyngeal carcinoma. The CDR3: CASATGGVSGANVLTF. The CDR3 DNA reads TGTGCCAGTGCCACAGGGGGTGTCTCTGGGGCCAACGTCCTGACTTTC.